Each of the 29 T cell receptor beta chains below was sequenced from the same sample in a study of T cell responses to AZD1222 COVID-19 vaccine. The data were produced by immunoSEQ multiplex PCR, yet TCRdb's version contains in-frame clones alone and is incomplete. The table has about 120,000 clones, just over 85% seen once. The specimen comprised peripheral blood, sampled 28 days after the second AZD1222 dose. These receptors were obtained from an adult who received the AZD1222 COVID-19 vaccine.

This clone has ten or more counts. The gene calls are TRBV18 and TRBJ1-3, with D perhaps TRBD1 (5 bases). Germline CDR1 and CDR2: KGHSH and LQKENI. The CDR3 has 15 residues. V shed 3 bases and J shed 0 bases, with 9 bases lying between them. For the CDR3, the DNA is TGTGCCAGCTCACCGGGACGCCGCTCTGGAAACACCATATATTTT. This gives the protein CASSPGRRSGNTIYF.

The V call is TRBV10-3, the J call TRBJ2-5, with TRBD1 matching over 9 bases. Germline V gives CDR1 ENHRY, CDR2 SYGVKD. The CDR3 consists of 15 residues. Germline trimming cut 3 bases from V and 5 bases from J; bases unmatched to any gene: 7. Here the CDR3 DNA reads TGTGCCATCAGTGACTTTACAGGGGGCGGGGAGACCCAGTACTTC. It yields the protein CAISDFTGGGETQYF.

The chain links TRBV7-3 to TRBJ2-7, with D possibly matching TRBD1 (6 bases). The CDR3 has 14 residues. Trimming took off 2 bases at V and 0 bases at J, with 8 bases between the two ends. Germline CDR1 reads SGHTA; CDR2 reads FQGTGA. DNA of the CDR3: TGTGCCAGCAGCTTAGGGGACAACTCCTACGAGCAGTACTTC. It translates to CASSLGDNSYEQYF.

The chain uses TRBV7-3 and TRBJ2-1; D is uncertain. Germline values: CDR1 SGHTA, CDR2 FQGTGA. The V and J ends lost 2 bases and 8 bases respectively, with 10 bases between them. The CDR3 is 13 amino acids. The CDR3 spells CASSLSPVDEQFF. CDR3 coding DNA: TGTGCCAGCAGCTTATCGCCCGTGGATGAGCAGTTCTTC.

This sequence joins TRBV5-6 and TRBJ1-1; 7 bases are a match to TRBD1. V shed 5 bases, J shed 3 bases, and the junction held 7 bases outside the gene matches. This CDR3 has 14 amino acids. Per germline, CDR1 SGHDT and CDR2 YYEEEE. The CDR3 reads CASRPQGSDTEAFF. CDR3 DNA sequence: TGTGCCAGCAGACCACAGGGGTCGGACACTGAAGCTTTCTTT.

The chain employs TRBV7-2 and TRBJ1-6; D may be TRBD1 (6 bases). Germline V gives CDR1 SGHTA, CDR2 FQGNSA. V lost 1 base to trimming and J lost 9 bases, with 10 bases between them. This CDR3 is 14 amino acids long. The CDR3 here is CASSLEGGGSPLHF. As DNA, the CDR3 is TGTGCCAGCAGCTTAGAGGGGGGTGGTTCACCCCTCCACTTT. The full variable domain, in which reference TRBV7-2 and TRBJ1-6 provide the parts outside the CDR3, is GAGVSQSPSNKVTEKGKDVELRCDPISGHTALYWYRQSLGQGLEFLIYFQGNSAPDKSGLPSDRFSAERTGGSVSTLTIQRTQQEDSAVYLCASSLEGGGSPLHFGNGTRLTVT.

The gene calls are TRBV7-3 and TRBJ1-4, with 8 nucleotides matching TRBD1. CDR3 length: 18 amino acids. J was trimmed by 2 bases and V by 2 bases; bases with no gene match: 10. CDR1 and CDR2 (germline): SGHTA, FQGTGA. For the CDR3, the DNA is TGTGCCAGCAGCTTATTACGCCAGGGGGCAAAGACTAATGAAAAACTGTTTTTT. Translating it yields CASSLLRQGAKTNEKLFF. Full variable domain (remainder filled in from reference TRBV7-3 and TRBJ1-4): GAGVSQTPSNKVTEKGKYVELRCDPISGHTALYWYRQSLGQGPEFLIYFQGTGAADDSGLPNDRFFAVRPEGSVSTLKIQRTERGDSAVYLCASSLLRQGAKTNEKLFFGSGTQLSVL.

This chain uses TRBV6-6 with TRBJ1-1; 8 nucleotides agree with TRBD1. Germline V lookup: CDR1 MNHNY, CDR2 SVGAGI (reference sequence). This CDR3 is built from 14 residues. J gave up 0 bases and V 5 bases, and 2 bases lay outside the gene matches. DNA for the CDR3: TGTGCCAGCAGTCGACAGGGGATGAACACTGAAGCTTTCTTT. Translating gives CASSRQGMNTEAFF.

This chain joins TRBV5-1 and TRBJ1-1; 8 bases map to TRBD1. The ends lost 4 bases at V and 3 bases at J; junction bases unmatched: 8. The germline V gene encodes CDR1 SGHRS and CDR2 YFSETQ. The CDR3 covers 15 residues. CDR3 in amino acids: CASSHGQGTDTEAFF. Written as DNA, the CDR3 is TGCGCCAGCAGCCACGGACAGGGCACGGACACTGAAGCTTTCTTT.

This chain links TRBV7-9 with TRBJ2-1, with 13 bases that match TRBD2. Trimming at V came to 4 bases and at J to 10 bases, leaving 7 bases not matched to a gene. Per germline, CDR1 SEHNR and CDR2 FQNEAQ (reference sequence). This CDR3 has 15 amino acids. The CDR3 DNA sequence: TGTGCCAGCAGCTCTGGACTAGCGGGAGTGGGCGAGCAGTTCTTC. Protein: CASSSGLAGVGEQFF.

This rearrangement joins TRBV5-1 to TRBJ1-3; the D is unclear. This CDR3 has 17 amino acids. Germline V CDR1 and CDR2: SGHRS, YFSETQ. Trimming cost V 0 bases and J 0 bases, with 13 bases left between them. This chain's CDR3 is CASSLGGALSSGNTIYF. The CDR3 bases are TGCGCCAGCAGCTTGGGAGGAGCGTTGAGCTCTGGAAACACCATATATTTT.

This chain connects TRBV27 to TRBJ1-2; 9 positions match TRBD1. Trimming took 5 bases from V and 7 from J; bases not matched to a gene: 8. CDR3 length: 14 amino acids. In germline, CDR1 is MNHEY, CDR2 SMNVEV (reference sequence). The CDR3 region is CASSPGQGGPGYTF. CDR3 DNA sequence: TGTGCCAGCAGTCCGGGACAGGGCGGTCCTGGCTACACCTTC.

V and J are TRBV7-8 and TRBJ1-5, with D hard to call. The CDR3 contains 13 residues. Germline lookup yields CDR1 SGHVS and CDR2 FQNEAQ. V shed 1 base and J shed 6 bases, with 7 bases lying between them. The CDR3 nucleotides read TGTGCCAGCAGCTTAGATCGCGGTCAGCCCCAGCATTTT. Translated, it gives CASSLDRGQPQHF.

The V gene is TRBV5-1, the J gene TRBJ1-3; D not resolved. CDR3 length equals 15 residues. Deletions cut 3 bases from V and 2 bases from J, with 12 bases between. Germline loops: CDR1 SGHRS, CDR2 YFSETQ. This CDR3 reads CASSWADHPGNTIYF. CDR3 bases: TGCGCCAGCAGCTGGGCAGATCACCCTGGAAACACCATATATTTT. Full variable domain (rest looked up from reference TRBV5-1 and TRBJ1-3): KAGVTQTPRYLIKTRGQQVTLSCSPISGHRSVSWYQQTPGQGLQFLFEYFSETQRNKGNFPGRFSGRQFSNSRSEMNVSTLELGDSALYLCASSWADHPGNTIYFGEGSWLTVV.

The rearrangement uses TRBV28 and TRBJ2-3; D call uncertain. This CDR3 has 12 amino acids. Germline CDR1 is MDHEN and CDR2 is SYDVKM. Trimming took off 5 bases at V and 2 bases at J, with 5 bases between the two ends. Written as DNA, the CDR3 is TGTGCCAGCAGTGACCCCACAGATACGCAGTATTTT. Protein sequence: CASSDPTDTQYF. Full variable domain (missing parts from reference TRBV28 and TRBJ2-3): DVKVTQSSRYLVKRTGEKVFLECVQDMDHENMFWYRQDPGLGLRLIYFSYDVKMKEKGDIPEGYSVSREKKERFSLILESASTNQTSMYLCASSDPTDTQYFGPGTRLTVL.

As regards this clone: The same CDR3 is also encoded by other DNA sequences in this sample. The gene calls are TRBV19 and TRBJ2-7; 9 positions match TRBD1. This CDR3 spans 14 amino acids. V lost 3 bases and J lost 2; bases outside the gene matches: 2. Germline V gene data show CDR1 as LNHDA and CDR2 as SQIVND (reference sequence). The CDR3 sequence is CASSIRDRAYEQYF. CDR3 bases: TGTGCCAGTAGTATCCGGGACAGGGCCTACGAGCAGTACTTC.

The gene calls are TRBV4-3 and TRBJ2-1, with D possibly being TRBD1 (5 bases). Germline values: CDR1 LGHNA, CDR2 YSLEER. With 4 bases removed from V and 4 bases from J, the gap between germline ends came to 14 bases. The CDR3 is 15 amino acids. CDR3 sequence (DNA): TGCGCCAGCAGCCCCGACCTAGGGGTATACAATGAGCAGTTCTTC. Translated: CASSPDLGVYNEQFF.

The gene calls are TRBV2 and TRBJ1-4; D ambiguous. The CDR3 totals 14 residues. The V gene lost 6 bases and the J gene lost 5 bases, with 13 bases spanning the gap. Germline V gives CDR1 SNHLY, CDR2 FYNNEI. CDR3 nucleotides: TGTGCCAGCAGAAGGAGTCTTACAAATGAAAAACTGTTTTTT. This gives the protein CASRRSLTNEKLFF.

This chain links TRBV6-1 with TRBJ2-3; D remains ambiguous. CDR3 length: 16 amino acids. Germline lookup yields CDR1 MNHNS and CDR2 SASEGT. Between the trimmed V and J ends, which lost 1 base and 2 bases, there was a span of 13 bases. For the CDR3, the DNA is TGTGCCAGCAGTGAAGAAGGCAGATTATTCACAGATACGCAGTATTTT. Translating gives CASSEEGRLFTDTQYF.

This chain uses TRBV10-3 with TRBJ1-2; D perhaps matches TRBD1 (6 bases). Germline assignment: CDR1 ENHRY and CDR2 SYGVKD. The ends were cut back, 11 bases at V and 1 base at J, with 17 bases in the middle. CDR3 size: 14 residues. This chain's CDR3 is CAVLSQGFNYGYTF. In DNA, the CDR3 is TGTGCCGTCTTATCACAGGGTTTTAACTATGGCTACACCTTC.

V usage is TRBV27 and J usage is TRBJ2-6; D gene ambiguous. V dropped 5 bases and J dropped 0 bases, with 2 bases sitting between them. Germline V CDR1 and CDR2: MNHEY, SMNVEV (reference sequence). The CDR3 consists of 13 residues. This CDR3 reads CASSASGANVLTF. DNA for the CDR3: TGTGCCAGCAGTGCCTCTGGGGCCAACGTCCTGACTTTC.

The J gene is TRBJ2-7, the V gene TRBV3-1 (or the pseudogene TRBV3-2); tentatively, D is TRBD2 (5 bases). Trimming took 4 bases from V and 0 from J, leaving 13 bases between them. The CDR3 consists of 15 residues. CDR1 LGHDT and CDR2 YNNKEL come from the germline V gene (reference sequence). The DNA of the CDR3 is TGTGCCAGCAGCCCCCGGGGTAGCGCCTCCTACGAGCAGTACTTC. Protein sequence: CASSPRGSASYEQYF.

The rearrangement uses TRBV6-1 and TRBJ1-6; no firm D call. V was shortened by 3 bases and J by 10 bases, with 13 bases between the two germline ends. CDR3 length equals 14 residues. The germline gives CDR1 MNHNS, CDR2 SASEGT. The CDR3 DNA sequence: TGTGCCAGCAGTGATGAATGGGGTACATCACCCCTCCACTTT. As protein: CASSDEWGTSPLHF.

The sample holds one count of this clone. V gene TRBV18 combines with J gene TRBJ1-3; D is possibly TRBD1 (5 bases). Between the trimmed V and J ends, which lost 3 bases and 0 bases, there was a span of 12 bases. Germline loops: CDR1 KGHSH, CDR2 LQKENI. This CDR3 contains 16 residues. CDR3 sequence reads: CASSPPRGSSGNTIYF. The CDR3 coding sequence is TGTGCCAGCTCACCCCCGCGGGGCAGCTCTGGAAACACCATATATTTT.

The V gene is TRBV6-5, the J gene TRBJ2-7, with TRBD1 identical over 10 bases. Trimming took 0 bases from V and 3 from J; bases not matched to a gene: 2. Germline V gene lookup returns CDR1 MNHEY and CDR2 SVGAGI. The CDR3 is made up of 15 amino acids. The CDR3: CASSYSGTGVYEQYF. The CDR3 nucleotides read TGTGCCAGCAGTTACTCCGGGACAGGGGTCTACGAGCAGTACTTC.

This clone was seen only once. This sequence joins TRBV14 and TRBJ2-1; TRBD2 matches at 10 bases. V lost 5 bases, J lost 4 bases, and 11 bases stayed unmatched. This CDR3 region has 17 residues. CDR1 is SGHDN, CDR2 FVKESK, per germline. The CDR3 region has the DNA TGTGCCAGCAGCATCCTAGCGGGAGTGGGGTCATACAATGAGCAGTTCTTC. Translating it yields CASSILAGVGSYNEQFF.

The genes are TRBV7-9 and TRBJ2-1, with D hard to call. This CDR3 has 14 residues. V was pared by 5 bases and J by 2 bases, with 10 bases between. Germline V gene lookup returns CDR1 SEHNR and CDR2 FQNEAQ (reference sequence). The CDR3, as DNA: TGTGCCAGCAGCAACAGTGACCCCTACAATGAGCAGTTCTTC. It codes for CASSNSDPYNEQFF.

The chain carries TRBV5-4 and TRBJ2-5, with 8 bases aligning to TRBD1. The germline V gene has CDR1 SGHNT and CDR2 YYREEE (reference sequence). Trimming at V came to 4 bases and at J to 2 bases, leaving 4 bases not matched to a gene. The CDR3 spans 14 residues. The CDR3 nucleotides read TGTGCCAGCAGCGGAGGACAGGGTCAAGAGACCCAGTACTTC. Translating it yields CASSGGQGQETQYF.

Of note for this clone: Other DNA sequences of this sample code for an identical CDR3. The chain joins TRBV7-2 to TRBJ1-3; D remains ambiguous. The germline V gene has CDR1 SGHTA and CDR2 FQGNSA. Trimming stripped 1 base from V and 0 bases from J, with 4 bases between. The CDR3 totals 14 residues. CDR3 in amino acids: CASSLGGSGNTIYF. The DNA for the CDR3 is TGTGCCAGCAGCTTAGGGGGCTCTGGAAACACCATATATTTT.